Listed below are T cell receptor beta chains from one sample, sequenced in a study of T cells in Graves' hyperthyroidism and ophthalmopathy. MiXCR, applied by TCRdb to the multiplex PCR reads, yields one record per CDR3 protein. The data contain about 600,000 distinct CDR3 sequences, more than 15% of them singletons. Sequencing was performed on blood. Receptors originate from a woman in her thirties or forties with Graves' ophthalmopathy. The conserved cysteine and the conserved F or W are not part of the CDR3 here. The size entry is marked missing in some rows and otherwise reads once, few, many or a size class.

j_call: TRBJ1-2; clone_size: once; v_call: TRBV29-1; cdr3_aa: SVAGGTGGYT
j_call: TRBJ1-1; clone_size: many; v_call: TRBV20-1; cdr3_aa: SARGGLDTEAF
j_call: TRBJ2-5; clone_size: many; v_call: TRBV3-1; cdr3_aa: ASSQDLPVTSAQETQY
j_call: TRBJ2-3; clone_size: many; v_call: TRBV3-1; cdr3_aa: ASSQEWGLDTQY
j_call: TRBJ1-1; clone_size: many; v_call: TRBV6-5; cdr3_aa: ASSYGDRAGTEAF
j_call: TRBJ2-1; clone_size: many; v_call: TRBV27; cdr3_aa: ATRVGGGERGGQF
j_call: TRBJ1-6; clone_size: few; v_call: TRBV7-9; cdr3_aa: ASSGPGRFNSPLH
j_call: TRBJ1-1; clone_size: few; v_call: TRBV7-9; cdr3_aa: ASSARGADTEAF
j_call: TRBJ2-7; clone_size: many; v_call: TRBV18; cdr3_aa: ASSPAAALEQY
j_call: TRBJ2-3; clone_size: few; v_call: TRBV29-1; cdr3_aa: SVGSGSPDTQY
j_call: TRBJ2-7; clone_size: many; v_call: TRBV11-2; cdr3_aa: ASSLDIAEQY
j_call: TRBJ2-7; clone_size: many; v_call: TRBV20-1; cdr3_aa: SAPDGRTTNEQY
j_call: TRBJ2-7; clone_size: -; v_call: TRBV10-3; cdr3_aa: AIRDRVAGEQY
j_call: TRBJ2-1; clone_size: many; v_call: TRBV20-1; cdr3_aa: SARGLKGNNEQF
j_call: TRBJ2-5; clone_size: -; v_call: TRBV4-2; cdr3_aa: ASSQVGIAGGETQY
j_call: TRBJ2-7; clone_size: few; v_call: TRBV18; cdr3_aa: ASSPQYNYEQY
j_call: TRBJ1-6; clone_size: -; v_call: TRBV28; cdr3_aa: ASSPPPGQANSPLH
j_call: TRBJ1-4; clone_size: many; v_call: TRBV12-3/TRBV12-4; cdr3_aa: ASRVVGGEKLF
j_call: TRBJ2-2; clone_size: few; v_call: TRBV18; cdr3_aa: ASSPGQFPNTGELF
j_call: TRBJ1-3; clone_size: many; v_call: TRBV28; cdr3_aa: ASSPILLRAEGGNTIY
j_call: TRBJ1-2; clone_size: many; v_call: TRBV20-1; cdr3_aa: SARYDGNYGYT
j_call: TRBJ1-6; clone_size: -; v_call: TRBV19; cdr3_aa: ASSSSGTENSPLH
j_call: TRBJ1-5; clone_size: many; v_call: TRBV2; cdr3_aa: ASSINREEQPQH
j_call: TRBJ2-3; clone_size: -; v_call: TRBV12-3/TRBV12-4; cdr3_aa: ASSLQVLSTY
j_call: TRBJ2-7; clone_size: many; v_call: TRBV11-2; cdr3_aa: ASSLVHADEQY
j_call: TRBJ1-4; clone_size: few; v_call: TRBV4-1; cdr3_aa: ASSPGLGRTNEKLF
j_call: TRBJ1-1; clone_size: many; v_call: TRBV19; cdr3_aa: ASIPGQAYTEAF
j_call: TRBJ2-1; clone_size: -; v_call: TRBV19; cdr3_aa: ASSVIAGGLYNEQF
j_call: TRBJ2-1; clone_size: -; v_call: TRBV9; cdr3_aa: ASSVGVGGQF
j_call: TRBJ1-5; clone_size: few; v_call: TRBV6-1; cdr3_aa: ASSREGGPQH
j_call: TRBJ2-1; clone_size: few; v_call: TRBV5-4; cdr3_aa: ASSPLGRSYNEQF
j_call: TRBJ2-7; clone_size: -; v_call: TRBV6-2/TRBV6-3; cdr3_aa: ASSYPGLAEPYELY
j_call: TRBJ1-1; clone_size: once; v_call: TRBV6-5; cdr3_aa: ASSYQGAGITEAF
j_call: TRBJ2-1; clone_size: many; v_call: TRBV27; cdr3_aa: ASSLDLSSGIRANEQF
j_call: TRBJ2-7; clone_size: many; v_call: TRBV5-1; cdr3_aa: ANSFKSSGREAYEQY
j_call: TRBJ2-5; clone_size: -; v_call: TRBV6-1; cdr3_aa: ASRTSHATQY
j_call: TRBJ2-3; clone_size: many; v_call: TRBV3-1; cdr3_aa: ASSRRGLAGFTDTQY
j_call: TRBJ2-5; clone_size: -; v_call: TRBV24-1; cdr3_aa: ATSVTGGQETQY
j_call: TRBJ1-1; clone_size: many; v_call: TRBV6-1; cdr3_aa: ASATIGTEAF
j_call: TRBJ2-7; clone_size: many; v_call: TRBV2; cdr3_aa: ASSSGQAAGNEQY
j_call: TRBJ1-5; clone_size: -; v_call: TRBV7-9; cdr3_aa: ASSLANRNQPQH
j_call: TRBJ2-4; clone_size: many; v_call: TRBV7-9; cdr3_aa: ASSPKVRFENIQY
j_call: TRBJ1-1; clone_size: many; v_call: TRBV20-1; cdr3_aa: SASRTGPRTEAF
j_call: TRBJ1-5; clone_size: few; v_call: TRBV4-1; cdr3_aa: ASNDVQVLQPQH
j_call: TRBJ2-1; clone_size: many; v_call: TRBV2; cdr3_aa: ASSVGRGDEQF
j_call: TRBJ1-1; clone_size: -; v_call: TRBV24-1; cdr3_aa: ATSVVQGAMNTEAF
j_call: TRBJ2-1; clone_size: few; v_call: TRBV12-3/TRBV12-4; cdr3_aa: ASSSDRRFGEQF
j_call: TRBJ2-2; clone_size: few; v_call: TRBV11-1; cdr3_aa: ASSLYRVSGELF
j_call: TRBJ2-1; clone_size: -; v_call: TRBV20-1; cdr3_aa: SARDSDSGRGYNEQF
j_call: TRBJ2-3; clone_size: -; v_call: TRBV6-2/TRBV6-3; cdr3_aa: ASSQKDSTDTQY
j_call: TRBJ2-1; clone_size: many; v_call: TRBV5-6; cdr3_aa: ASSLKAGENYNEQF
j_call: TRBJ1-5; clone_size: many; v_call: TRBV2; cdr3_aa: ASSEARRISNQPQH
j_call: TRBJ2-1; clone_size: -; v_call: TRBV3-1; cdr3_aa: ASSQSDRGGNEQF
j_call: TRBJ1-1; clone_size: many; v_call: TRBV6-1; cdr3_aa: ASSPTGPEPF
j_call: TRBJ1-5; clone_size: many; v_call: TRBV12-3/TRBV12-4; cdr3_aa: ASSRDRVDQPQH
j_call: TRBJ1-5; clone_size: many; v_call: TRBV12-3/TRBV12-4; cdr3_aa: ASSATGLAGQPQH
j_call: TRBJ2-1; clone_size: few; v_call: TRBV27; cdr3_aa: ASSRSGRVNEQF
j_call: TRBJ2-1; clone_size: few; v_call: TRBV2; cdr3_aa: ASTGAGGSYNEQF
j_call: TRBJ2-6; clone_size: -; v_call: TRBV19; cdr3_aa: ASSQTGAGANVLT
j_call: TRBJ1-1; clone_size: many; v_call: TRBV3-1; cdr3_aa: ASTLGQGSTEAF